Below, 26 T cell receptor beta chains from the same sample are listed, as sequenced in a study of shared clonotypes between healthy human individuals. Clones were read by immunoSEQ multiplex PCR, and TCRdb kept only the in-frame ones, dropping some. This table holds approximately 530,000 clones, 90% to 96% found once. The sequencing sample was made of naive CD4+ T cells sorted from blood. Subset denoted: CD45RA+ positively selected. The receptors come from a woman in her twenties or thirties in good health.

The gene calls are TRBV2 and TRBJ2-5; 8 bases match TRBD1. V shed 3 bases, J shed 5 bases, and the junction held 5 bases outside the gene matches. Looked up from germline, CDR1 is SNHLY and CDR2 is FYNNEI. This CDR3 has 14 residues. The CDR3 DNA reads as TGTGCCAGCAGTGAGCAGGGGGCTTGGGAGACCCAGTACTTC. It translates to CASSEQGAWETQYF.

This clone was seen only once. The chain recombines TRBV21-1 with TRBJ2-3; the table's D call of TRBD2 was not tested on the DNA. TRBV21-1 is a pseudogene segment. The CDR3 totals 14 residues. This chain's CDR3 is CASSFFPGTDTQYF. The CDR3 nucleotides are TGTGCCAGCAGCTTTTTCCCCGGCACAGATACGCAGTATTTT.

The chain carries TRBV28 and TRBJ2-7; D could derive from TRBD1 or TRBD2 (5 bases each). Looked up from germline, CDR1 is MDHEN and CDR2 is SYDVKM. CDR3 length: 15 amino acids. Trimming took 2 bases from V and 1 from J, leaving 12 bases between them. The CDR3 protein is CASSLMGVASYEQYF. The CDR3 nucleotides read TGTGCCAGCAGTTTAATGGGGGTGGCGTCCTACGAGCAGTACTTC. Filled out from reference TRBV28 and TRBJ2-7, the complete variable domain reads DVKVTQSSRYLVKRTGEKVFLECVQDMDHENMFWYRQDPGLGLRLIYFSYDVKMKEKGDIPEGYSVSREKKERFSLILESASTNQTSMYLCASSLMGVASYEQYFGPGTRLTVT.

The rearrangement joins TRBV13 to TRBJ1-3; D remains ambiguous. CDR3 size: 15 residues. The V end lost 1 base, the J end lost 2 bases, and 9 bases lay between the germline ends. From germline, CDR1 is PRHDT and CDR2 FYEKMQ (reference sequence). CDR3 DNA sequence: TGTGCCAGCAGCTTAGTAGGAAGTGCTGGAAACACCATATATTTT. This codes for CASSLVGSAGNTIYF.

The chain has TRBV10-1 and TRBJ2-2; the D gene is possibly TRBD2 (5 bases). This CDR3 is built from 16 residues. The ends were cut back, 3 bases at V and 4 bases at J, with 15 bases in the middle. Germline CDR1 and CDR2: WNHNN and SYGVQD (reference sequence). Here the CDR3 DNA reads TGCGCCAGCAGTGAAAGGCCCGGGGTGAGCACCGGGGAGCTGTTTTTT. Translated: CASSERPGVSTGELFF.

The V and J genes are TRBV2 and TRBJ2-1, with 7 bases aligning to TRBD2. The CDR3 extends over 15 amino acids. Germline trimming cut 1 base from V and 3 bases from J; bases unmatched to any gene: 3. From germline, CDR1 is SNHLY and CDR2 FYNNEI. The CDR3 DNA reads as TGTGCCAGCAGTGAAGAAGCGGGGTTCTACAATGAGCAGTTCTTC. Translated, it gives CASSEEAGFYNEQFF.

The J gene is TRBJ2-7, the V gene TRBV28, with D unresolved. The CDR3 sequence is 11 residues long. Deletions cut 5 bases from V and 6 bases from J, with 8 bases between. Per the germline V gene, CDR1 is MDHEN and CDR2 is SYDVKM. This CDR3 reads CASSRAGEQYF. Here the CDR3 DNA reads TGTGCCAGCAGTCGAGCTGGCGAGCAGTACTTC. The whole variable domain, filled in from reference TRBV28 and TRBJ2-7, reads DVKVTQSSRYLVKRTGEKVFLECVQDMDHENMFWYRQDPGLGLRLIYFSYDVKMKEKGDIPEGYSVSREKKERFSLILESASTNQTSMYLCASSRAGEQYFGPGTRLTVT.

The V call is TRBV2, the J call TRBJ1-1; D is undetermined. The CDR3 runs to 13 residues. The V gene lost 2 bases and the J gene lost 4 bases, with 8 bases spanning the gap. Germline values: CDR1 SNHLY, CDR2 FYNNEI. This CDR3 is CASSERETTEAFF. In nucleotides, the CDR3 is TGTGCCAGCAGTGAACGGGAGACCACTGAAGCTTTCTTT. Looking up the rest from reference TRBV2 and TRBJ1-1 gives the full variable domain: EPEVTQTPSHQVTQMGQEVILRCVPISNHLYFYWYRQILGQKVEFLVSFYNNEISEKSEIFDDQFSVERPDGSNFTLKIRSTKLEDSAMYFCASSERETTEAFFGQGTRLTVV.

This sequence joins TRBV20-1 and TRBJ2-1; tentative D call: TRBD2 (5 bases). CDR1 and CDR2 (germline): DFQATT, SNEGSKA (reference sequence). The CDR3 has 11 residues. The DNA of the CDR3 is TGCAGAATAGCGACTTACAATGAGCAGTTCTTC. It yields the protein CRIATYNEQFF.

The rearrangement links TRBV29-1 to TRBJ2-1, with 7 bases that match TRBD2. CDR3 length: 10 residues. V trimming: 6 bases; J trimming: 7 bases; junction bases outside the gene matches: 0. Germline V gene sequence: CDR1 SQVTM, CDR2 ANQGSEA. The CDR3 coding sequence is TGCAGCGTGGGAGGGAATGAGCAGTTCTTC. This sequence encodes CSVGGNEQFF.

J is TRBJ2-2 and V is TRBV2; 10 positions match TRBD2. Trimming cost V 2 bases and J 7 bases; bases outside gene matches: 4. The CDR3 is 15 amino acids. Looked up from germline, CDR1 is SNHLY and CDR2 is FYNNEI. The CDR3 here is CASSELAGDLGELFF. The CDR3 DNA reads TGTGCCAGCAGTGAACTAGCGGGAGACCTCGGGGAGCTGTTTTTT.

On this clone: The same CDR3 is also encoded by other DNA sequences in this sample. The V gene is TRBV28, the J gene TRBJ1-3; no definite D call. CDR3 length: 14 amino acids. Trimming removed 5 bases from V and 0 bases from J, with 8 bases in between. Germline V gene sequence: CDR1 MDHEN, CDR2 SYDVKM. The CDR3 DNA reads as TGTGCCAGCAGTCTGGGTCACTCTGGAAACACCATATATTTT. This codes for CASSLGHSGNTIYF.

The chain links TRBV28 to TRBJ1-4, with 7 positions matching TRBD1. Germline trimming cut 5 bases from V and 3 bases from J; bases unmatched to any gene: 6. Germline V gene sequence: CDR1 MDHEN, CDR2 SYDVKM. The CDR3 extends over 15 amino acids. This CDR3 reads CASSIADRANEKLFF. The CDR3 region has the DNA TGTGCCAGCAGTATCGCAGACAGGGCTAATGAAAAACTGTTTTTT.

The rearrangement joins TRBV28 to TRBJ2-5; 9 positions match TRBD1. TRBJ2-7 matches the DNA end more closely, so the J call is doubtful. The CDR3 totals 15 residues. The V gene's germline CDR1 is MDHEN and CDR2 SYDVKM. This CDR3 reads CASSLVGTGPYEQYF. The CDR3 DNA sequence: TGTGCCAGCAGTTTAGTCGGGACAGGGCCCTACGAGCAGTACTTC.

The genes are TRBV2 and TRBJ2-5; no clear D. The ends were cut back, 4 bases at V and 2 bases at J, with 5 bases in the middle. Germline V gives CDR1 SNHLY, CDR2 FYNNEI. CDR3 length equals 12 residues. For the CDR3, the DNA is TGTGCCAGCAGTGTCCGTCAAGAGACCCAGTACTTC. Its translation: CASSVRQETQYF.

The chain recombines TRBV19 with TRBJ1-2; 9 bases are a match to TRBD1. CDR1 and CDR2 from the germline V gene are LNHDA and SQIVND (reference sequence). This CDR3 spans 16 amino acids. After removal of 3 bases from V and 2 bases from J, the junction contained 7 bases not matched to a gene. The CDR3 region has the DNA TGTGCCAGTAGTATCAGTCCCGGGACAGGGAACTATGGCTACACCTTC. Translated, it gives CASSISPGTGNYGYTF.

The chain is built from TRBV7-2 and TRBJ2-1; 10 bases fit TRBD2. The CDR3 covers 16 residues. Trimming cost V 1 base and J 5 bases; bases outside gene matches: 5. Germline CDR1 SGHTA, CDR2 FQGNSA. CDR3 in amino acids: CASSLGSSGSHNEQFF. CDR3 in DNA: TGTGCCAGCAGCTTAGGTTCTAGCGGGAGCCACAATGAGCAGTTCTTC.

This chain uses TRBV5-1 with TRBJ2-2, with TRBD1 matching over 7 bases. Losses at the gene ends were 0 bases for V and 1 base for J; bases not matched to a gene: 3. CDR1 is SGHRS and CDR2 is YFSETQ in the germline V gene. CDR3 length equals 16 residues. The CDR3 is CASSLAQGVNTGELFF. In DNA, the CDR3 is TGCGCCAGCAGCTTGGCGCAGGGGGTGAACACCGGGGAGCTGTTTTTT.

This chain uses TRBV30 with TRBJ2-7; 14 nucleotides line up with TRBD2. After removal of 2 bases from V and 4 bases from J, the junction contained 10 bases not matched to a gene. CDR1 is GTSNPN, CDR2 SVGIG, per germline (reference sequence). The CDR3 has 17 residues. This chain's CDR3 is CAWSLGMTSGRAYEQYF. The CDR3 region has the DNA TGTGCCTGGAGTTTGGGGATGACTAGCGGGAGGGCGTACGAGCAGTACTTC.

This clone was detected a few times. The chain couples TRBV10-1 to TRBJ2-2; D not resolved. V lost 0 bases and J 7 bases, leaving 9 bases between the germline ends. CDR3 length: 14 residues. The germline CDR1 and CDR2 sequences are WNHNN and SYGVQD (reference sequence). In DNA, the CDR3 is TGCGCCAGCAGTGAGTCCCTGTTCGTCGGGGAGCTGTTTTTT. As protein: CASSESLFVGELFF.

This clone was seen only once. The rearrangement joins TRBV4-1 to TRBJ2-7; 11 bases agree with TRBD2. With 1 base clipped from V and 7 bases from J, the junction kept 6 bases outside the gene matches. The CDR3 loop spans 15 amino acids. Germline loops: CDR1 MGHRA, CDR2 YSYEKL. In DNA, the CDR3 is TGCGCCAGCAGCCAAGGGACTAGCGGGCAAAGAGAGCAGTACTTC. The encoded protein is CASSQGTSGQREQYF.

The chain joins TRBV28 to TRBJ2-5; D remains ambiguous. The end of the DNA aligns better with TRBJ2-7, so the J call may be wrong. Germline V CDR1 and CDR2: MDHEN, SYDVKM. This CDR3 is 12 amino acids long. The DNA of the CDR3 is TGTGCCAGCAGTCAGGTTGCCTACGAGCAGTACTTC. Translating it yields CASSQVAYEQYF.

CDR3 in DNA: TGTGCCTGGAGTGTCATCCTCACCCGGGGGGAGCTGTTTTTT. Translating it yields CAWSVILTRGELFF. The chain joins TRBV30 to TRBJ2-2; D gene uncertain. V was cut by 0 bases and J by 8 bases, with 13 bases left in between. The CDR3 consists of 14 residues. CDR1 is GTSNPN, CDR2 SVGIG, per germline (reference sequence).

The chain links TRBV13 to TRBJ2-5; no clear D. TRBJ2-7 explains the end of the DNA better; the J call may be wrong. The germline V gene encodes CDR1 PRHDT and CDR2 FYEKMQ (reference sequence). CDR3 length: 12 amino acids. The CDR3 protein is CASSLNDYEQYF. As DNA, the CDR3 is TGTGCCAGCAGCTTAAACGACTACGAGCAGTACTTC.

This clone was observed a few times. This rearrangement joins TRBV10-3 to TRBJ1-4, with 11 nucleotides matching TRBD1. With V trimmed by 4 bases and J by 7 bases, 2 bases remained unmatched. The CDR3 has 14 residues. Looked up from germline, CDR1 is ENHRY and CDR2 is SYGVKD. As DNA, the CDR3 is TGTGCCATCAGTGGGGACAGGGGGAGTGAAAAACTGTTTTTT. Its protein is CAISGDRGSEKLFF.

The rearrangement joins TRBV28 to TRBJ1-5; maybe TRBD1 (5 bases). V dropped 1 base and J dropped 1 base, with 11 bases sitting between them. Germline CDR1 is MDHEN and CDR2 is SYDVKM. The CDR3 contains 16 residues. The CDR3 DNA is TGTGCCAGCAGTTTATTTACAGGTCGAAGCAATCAGCCCCAGCATTTT. Translating it yields CASSLFTGRSNQPQHF.